The rows below give T cell receptor beta chains drawn from one sample of a study of shared clonotypes between healthy human individuals. Method: immunoSEQ multiplex PCR; TCRdb's copy keeps in-frame clones and lacks some. The profile covers 2,500,000 or so clones, with approximately 90% appearing a single time and approximately 0.41% taken by the ten largest. Input material: naive CD4+ T cells from PBMCs. The receptors were gathered from a man younger than 30 in good health. Some clones in this sample may be carry-over from other donors' samples. The CDR3 runs from the conserved cysteine through the conserved F or W. A D gene is named only where the DNA matches it firmly. The size field is filled for only some rows; it gives once, few, many or a size class.

size	D	V	J	CDR3	DNA
.	.	TRBV6-5	TRBJ1-1	CASSYQGGNTEAFF	TGTGCCAGCAGTTACCAGGGAGGAAACACTGAAGCTTTCTTT
.	TRBD1	TRBV11-3	TRBJ2-2	CASSSAGTGAGELFF	TGTGCCAGCAGCTCCGCCGGGACAGGGGCCGGGGAGCTGTTTTTT
.	.	TRBV4-3	TRBJ2-6	CASSQDRGALVLTF	TGCGCCAGCAGCCAAGACCGGGGGGCACTCGTCCTGACTTTC
.	.	TRBV5-6	TRBJ2-5	CASSLRQGTRETQYF	TGTGCCAGCAGCCTGCGGCAGGGGACAAGGGAGACCCAGTACTTC
.	.	TRBV5-1	TRBJ2-6	CASSLDVLPSGANVLTF	TGCGCCAGCAGCTTGGATGTCCTACCCTCTGGGGCCAACGTCCTGACTTTC
.	TRBD1	TRBV5-4	TRBJ1-4	CASSLVGTGSREKLFF	TGTGCCAGCAGCTTGGTTGGGACAGGGAGCCGGGAAAAACTGTTTTTT
.	.	TRBV6-6	TRBJ2-2	CASERDSGELFF	TGTGCCAGCGAGCGGGACAGCGGGGAGCTGTTTTTT
.	.	TRBV27	TRBJ1-1	CASSLGLWGTEAFF	TGTGCCAGCAGTTTAGGGCTTTGGGGGACTGAAGCTTTCTTT
.	TRBD1	TRBV5-1	TRBJ1-2	CASSNAVQGINGYTF	TGCGCCAGCAGCAACGCGGTACAGGGGATTAATGGCTACACCTTC
.	.	TRBV28	TRBJ2-5	CASGLREVETQYF	TGTGCCAGCGGCCTGCGGGAAGTGGAGACCCAGTACTTC
once	.	TRBV6-5	TRBJ2-5	CASSPRGGTQETQYF	TGTGCCAGCAGCCCCCGGGGTGGGACCCAAGAGACCCAGTACTTC
.	TRBD2	TRBV6-4	TRBJ2-3	CASRSSGRRTDTQYF	TGTGCCAGCAGATCTAGCGGGAGGCGCACAGATACGCAGTATTTT
once	.	TRBV7-5	TRBJ2-7	CVRSLAQWGQLDEQYF	TGTGTCAGAAGCTTAGCCCAATGGGGACAGCTCGACGAGCAGTACTTC
.	.	TRBV18	TRBJ2-6	CASSPRDTQANVLTF	TGTGCCAGCTCACCACGGGACACGCAGGCCAACGTCCTGACTTTC
.	.	TRBV2	TRBJ1-4	CASRAGGNEKLFF	TGTGCCAGCAGGGCCGGGGGTAATGAAAAACTGTTTTTT
few	.	TRBV18	TRBJ1-1	CASLSVRDSTEAFF	TGTGCCAGCTTAAGCGTCAGGGACTCCACTGAAGCTTTCTTT
.	TRBD2	TRBV28	TRBJ2-5	CASGLAEQETQYF	TGTGCCAGCGGACTAGCGGAACAAGAGACCCAGTACTTC
.	.	TRBV6-6	TRBJ1-2	CASSEVGGYTF	TGTGCCAGCAGCGAAGTGGGGGGCTACACCTTC
.	TRBD2	TRBV2	TRBJ2-3	CASTYLGASGRIDTQYF	TGTGCCAGCACCTACTTGGGGGCTAGCGGGAGAATAGATACGCAGTATTTT
.	.	TRBV28	TRBJ2-2	CASSLLRRSNTGELFF	TGTGCCAGCAGTTTGCTCCGGAGATCGAACACCGGGGAGCTGTTTTTT
.	TRBD1	TRBV2	TRBJ2-1	CASSEDRTGTIGNEQFF	TGTGCCAGCAGTGAAGACCGGACAGGGACAATTGGGAATGAGCAGTTCTTC
.	TRBD1	TRBV5-4	TRBJ2-2	CASSHRGLGELFF	TGTGCCAGCAGCCACAGGGGGCTCGGGGAGCTGTTTTTT
.	.	TRBV14	TRBJ2-1	CASSQGEVPFSSYNEQFF	TGTGCCAGCAGCCAGGGGGAGGTCCCCTTTAGCTCCTACAATGAGCAGTTCTTC
.	TRBD1	TRBV5-4	TRBJ2-7	CASSRTGVYEQYF	TGTGCCAGTTCGAGGACAGGGGTCTACGAGCAGTACTTC
.	.	TRBV4-1	TRBJ2-1	CASSQTGTRGSNEQFF	TGCGCCAGCAGCCAAACCGGGACAAGAGGGAGCAATGAGCAGTTCTTC
once	.	TRBV28	TRBJ2-2	CASRVVANTGELFF	TGTGCCAGCAGGGTCGTGGCTAACACCGGGGAGCTGTTTTTT
few	TRBD1	TRBV28	TRBJ1-2	CASRAGGAYGYTF	TGTGCCAGCAGAGCAGGGGGCGCATATGGCTACACCTTC
.	TRBD2	TRBV5-6	TRBJ2-1	CASSLAGLAGHNEQFF	TGTGCCAGCAGCTTGGCCGGACTAGCGGGGCACAATGAGCAGTTCTTC
.	.	TRBV19	TRBJ2-1	CASRSQAAGYNEQFF	TGTGCCAGTAGGTCACAGGCAGCTGGATACAATGAGCAGTTCTTC
.	.	TRBV11-2	TRBJ2-7	CASSLAGGEQYF	TGTGCCAGCAGCTTAGCTGGGGGCGAGCAGTACTTC
few	TRBD2	TRBV4-2	TRBJ2-2	CASSPRAGGTGELFF	TGTGCCAGCAGCCCTAGAGCGGGAGGGACCGGGGAGCTGTTTTTT
.	TRBD1	TRBV28	TRBJ1-2	CASSSTGQGGLYYGYTF	TGTGCCAGCAGTTCAACGGGACAGGGGGGTCTCTACTATGGCTACACCTTC
.	TRBD1	TRBV7-9	TRBJ2-3	CASSLVRQGAGDTQYF	TGTGCCAGCAGCTTAGTTAGACAGGGGGCTGGAGATACGCAGTATTTT
.	.	TRBV29-1	TRBJ2-6	CSVGSLSSGANVLTF	TGCAGCGTTGGATCCTTGAGCTCTGGGGCCAACGTCCTGACTTTC
.	TRBD2	TRBV18	TRBJ2-7	CASSPRAGTSGRGSGYEQYF	TGTGCCAGCTCACCACGAGCCGGGACTAGCGGGAGAGGGAGTGGGTACGAGCAGTACTTC
.	TRBD1	TRBV7-2	TRBJ2-7	CASSFRTGGGEQYF	TGTGCCAGCAGCTTTAGGACAGGGGGTGGCGAGCAGTACTTC
.	.	TRBV6-5	TRBJ2-2	CASSYPRASGELFF	TGTGCCAGCAGTTACCCCCGCGCCTCCGGGGAGCTGTTTTTT
.	TRBD1	TRBV6-5	TRBJ1-1	CASSYFLTGTNTEAFF	TGTGCCAGCAGTTACTTCCTGACAGGGACGAACACTGAAGCTTTCTTT
.	.	TRBV5-6	TRBJ1-5	CASSLAGANQPQHF	TGTGCCAGCAGCTTGGCGGGGGCCAATCAGCCCCAGCATTTT
.	.	TRBV11-2	TRBJ2-7	CASGGIGEQYF	TGTGCCAGCGGGGGTATCGGCGAGCAGTACTTC
.	.	TRBV19	TRBJ2-3	CASSIVFGPQTQYF	TGTGCCAGTAGTATAGTCTTCGGGCCGCAAACGCAGTATTTT
.	.	TRBV9	TRBJ1-3	CASSVVGFRDDTIYF	TGTGCCAGCAGCGTAGTGGGTTTCAGGGATGACACCATATATTTT
.	TRBD2	TRBV4-2	TRBJ2-5	CASSQASGDVPETQYF	TGTGCCAGCAGCCAAGCTAGCGGGGATGTCCCCGAGACCCAGTACTTC
.	.	TRBV5-4	TRBJ1-1	CASSPGQRNTEAFF	TGTGCCAGCAGCCCGGGGCAGAGAAACACTGAAGCTTTCTTT
.	.	TRBV4-3	TRBJ1-1	CASSHPFRAEAFF	TGCGCCAGCAGCCATCCCTTTAGGGCTGAAGCTTTCTTT
.	.	TRBV28	TRBJ2-7	CASLRGRAYEQYF	TGTGCCAGCCTTCGAGGGCGGGCCTACGAGCAGTACTTC